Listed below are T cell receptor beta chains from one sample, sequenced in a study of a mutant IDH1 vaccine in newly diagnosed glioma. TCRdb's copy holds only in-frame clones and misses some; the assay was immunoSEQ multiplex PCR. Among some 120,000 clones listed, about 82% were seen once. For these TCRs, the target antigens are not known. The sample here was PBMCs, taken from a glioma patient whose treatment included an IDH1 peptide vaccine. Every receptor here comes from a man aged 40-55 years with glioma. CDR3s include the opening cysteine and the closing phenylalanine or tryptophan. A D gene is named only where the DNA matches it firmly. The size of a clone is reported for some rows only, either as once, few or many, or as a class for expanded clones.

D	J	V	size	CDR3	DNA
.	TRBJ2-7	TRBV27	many	CASRSSYEQYF	TGTGCCAGCAGAAGTTCCTACGAGCAGTACTTC
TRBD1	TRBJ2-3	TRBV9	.	CASSSGGGTQYF	TGTGCCAGCAGCTCAGGGGGTGGTACGCAGTATTTT
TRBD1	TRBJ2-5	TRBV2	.	CASSRQGAKETQYF	TGTGCCAGCAGTAGACAGGGGGCGAAAGAGACCCAGTACTTC
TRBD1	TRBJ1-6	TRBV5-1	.	CASSRGTGGRRSYNSPLHF	TGCGCCAGCAGCCGAGGGACAGGGGGCCGCCGCTCCTATAATTCACCCCTCCACTTT
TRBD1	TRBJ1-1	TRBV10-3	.	CATWTGFNTEAFF	TGTGCCACCTGGACAGGGTTCAACACTGAAGCTTTCTTT
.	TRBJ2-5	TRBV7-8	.	CASSLRIQETQYF	TGTGCCAGCAGCTTACGGATCCAAGAGACCCAGTACTTC
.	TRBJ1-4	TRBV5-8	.	CASSLDLGEKLFF	TGTGCCAGCAGCTTGGATCTCGGTGAAAAACTGTTTTTT
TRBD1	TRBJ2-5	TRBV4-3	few	CASSQEGPGQGSETQYF	TGCGCCAGCAGCCAAGAGGGCCCGGGACAGGGGTCGGAGACCCAGTACTTC
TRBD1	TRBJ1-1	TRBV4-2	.	CASSQDPGQGNTEAFF	TGTGCCAGCAGCCAAGACCCCGGACAGGGGAACACTGAAGCTTTCTTT
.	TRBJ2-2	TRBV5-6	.	CASSLDSPGELFF	TGTGCCAGCAGCTTGGATAGCCCCGGGGAGCTGTTTTTT
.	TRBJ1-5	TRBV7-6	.	CASSEDGDSNQPQHF	TGTGCCAGCAGCGAGGACGGAGATAGCAATCAGCCCCAGCATTTT
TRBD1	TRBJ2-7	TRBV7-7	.	CASSPRGQGNEQYF	TGTGCTAGCAGCCCCCGGGGACAGGGGAACGAGCAGTACTTC
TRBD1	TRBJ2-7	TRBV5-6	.	CASHGRTGGAYEQYF	TGTGCCAGCCATGGGCGGACAGGGGGGGCCTACGAGCAGTACTTC
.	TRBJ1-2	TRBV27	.	CASSPSTPDGPYGYTF	TGTGCCAGCAGTCCTTCGACCCCGGACGGACCGTATGGCTACACCTTC
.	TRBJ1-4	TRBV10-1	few	CASSESTVRGKLFF	TGCGCCAGCAGTGAGTCGACGGTCCGGGGAAAACTGTTTTTT
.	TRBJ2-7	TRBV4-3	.	CASSRETFRYEQYF	TGCGCCAGCAGCCGGGAGACTTTCAGGTACGAGCAGTACTTC
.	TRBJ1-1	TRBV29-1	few	CSVGRNAEAFF	TGCAGCGTTGGGCGGAACGCTGAAGCTTTCTTT
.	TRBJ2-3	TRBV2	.	CASSVWKFTDTQYF	TGTGCCAGCAGTGTCTGGAAATTCACAGATACGCAGTATTTT
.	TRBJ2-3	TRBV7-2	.	CASSLGGLSTDTQYF	TGTGCCAGCAGCTTAGGCGGTCTAAGCACAGATACGCAGTATTTT
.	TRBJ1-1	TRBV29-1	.	CSVEVAPPGTEAFF	TGCAGCGTTGAAGTTGCTCCACCCGGCACTGAAGCTTTCTTT
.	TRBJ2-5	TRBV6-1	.	CASTAAGLVGTQYF	TGTGCCAGCACCGCTGCCGGGCTGGTCGGGACCCAGTACTTC
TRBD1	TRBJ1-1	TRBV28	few	CASSSGQGWTEAFF	TGTGCCAGCAGTTCAGGACAGGGATGGACTGAAGCTTTCTTT
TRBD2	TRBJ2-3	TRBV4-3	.	CASSQDGTSGGDTQYF	TGCGCCAGCAGCCAAGACGGGACTAGCGGTGGAGATACGCAGTATTTT
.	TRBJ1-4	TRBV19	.	CASSAQAAEKLFF	TGTGCCAGTAGTGCCCAGGCTGCGGAAAAACTGTTTTTT
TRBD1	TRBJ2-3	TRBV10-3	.	CAISESRQGTDTQYF	TGTGCCATCAGTGAGTCAAGACAGGGTACAGATACGCAGTATTTT
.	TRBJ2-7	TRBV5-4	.	CASSQETDSSYEQYF	TGTGCCAGCAGCCAAGAGACAGACAGCTCCTACGAGCAGTACTTC
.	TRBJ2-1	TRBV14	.	CASSRGPSLEQFF	TGTGCCAGCAGCCGGGGACCCTCACTTGAGCAGTTCTTC
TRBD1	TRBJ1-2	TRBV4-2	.	CASSPGQGGYGYTF	TGTGCCAGCAGCCCGGGACAGGGTGGCTATGGCTACACCTTC
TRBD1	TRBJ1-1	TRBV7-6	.	CASSPRQGLEAFF	TGTGCCAGCAGCCCTAGACAGGGACTTGAAGCTTTCTTT
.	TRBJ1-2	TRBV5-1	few	CASSPDNYGYTF	TGCGCCAGCAGCCCGGACAACTATGGCTACACCTTC
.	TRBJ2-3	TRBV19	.	CASRRDFFSTDTQYF	TGTGCCAGTAGAAGGGACTTCTTTAGCACAGATACGCAGTATTTT
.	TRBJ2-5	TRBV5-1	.	CASSPSGQRQETQYF	TGCGCCAGCAGCCCGTCGGGACAAAGGCAAGAGACCCAGTACTTC
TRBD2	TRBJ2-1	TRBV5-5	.	CASSLSGGDNEQFF	TGTGCCAGCAGCTTGTCCGGGGGGGACAATGAGCAGTTCTTC
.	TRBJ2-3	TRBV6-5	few	CASSFPGTDTQYF	TGTGCCAGCAGTTTTCCGGGCACAGATACGCAGTATTTT
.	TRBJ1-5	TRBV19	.	CASSIDQRPQPQHF	TGTGCCAGTAGTATAGATCAGAGACCCCAGCCCCAGCATTTT
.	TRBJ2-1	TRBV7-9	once	CASSHRGGLDRVIHNEQFF	TGTGCCAGCAGCCATAGGGGGGGATTGGACAGGGTAATCCACAATGAGCAGTTCTTC
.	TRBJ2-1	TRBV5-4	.	CASSLTSDDNEQFF	TGTGCCAGCAGCTTGACCAGTGACGACAATGAGCAGTTCTTC
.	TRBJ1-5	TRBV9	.	CASSFGPGRNNQPQHF	.
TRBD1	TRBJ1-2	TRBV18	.	CASSPRDRAGGYTF	TGTGCCAGCTCACCGAGGGACAGGGCTGGTGGCTACACCTTC
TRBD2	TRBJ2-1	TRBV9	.	CASSVAWGGLYNEQFF	TGTGCCAGCAGCGTAGCATGGGGGGGACTCTACAATGAGCAGTTCTTC